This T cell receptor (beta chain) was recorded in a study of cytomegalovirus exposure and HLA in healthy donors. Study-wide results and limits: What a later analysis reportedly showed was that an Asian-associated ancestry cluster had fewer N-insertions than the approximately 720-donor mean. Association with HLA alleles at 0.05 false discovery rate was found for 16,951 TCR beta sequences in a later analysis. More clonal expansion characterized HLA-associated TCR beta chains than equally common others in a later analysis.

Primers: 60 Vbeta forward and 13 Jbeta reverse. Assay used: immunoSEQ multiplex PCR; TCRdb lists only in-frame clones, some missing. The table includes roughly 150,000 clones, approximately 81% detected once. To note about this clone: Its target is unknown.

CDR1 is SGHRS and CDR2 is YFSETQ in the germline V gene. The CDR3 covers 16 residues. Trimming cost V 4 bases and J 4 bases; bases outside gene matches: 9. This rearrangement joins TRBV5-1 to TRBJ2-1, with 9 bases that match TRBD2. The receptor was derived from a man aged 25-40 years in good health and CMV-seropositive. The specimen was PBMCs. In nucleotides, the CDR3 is TGCGCCAGCAGCCCGGGGGGGCTAGCGGGGTACAATGAGCAGTTCTTC. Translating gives CASSPGGLAGYNEQFF.